This entry concerns a single T cell receptor beta chain. As yet, its antigen is unknown. Sample time point: naive CD8 control sorted from an acute-time-point sample. Cells were stained for CD3, CD8 and CD45RO, excluding dead cells. The data were obtained in a study of CD8 T cells in acute hepatitis C reinfection. General observations from the study: TRBV04 and TRBV06 were preferentially used in all groups, not explained by naive pool overrepresentation. Alphabeta pairing of public clonotypes could not be determined from bulk TCRbeta data. Chronically infected subjects had no follow-up NS3-1073 repertoires.

The V segment lost 2 bases and the J segment 4 bases; nucleotides outside the gene matches: 6. From germline, CDR1 is SGHAT and CDR2 FQNNGV. The CDR3 loop spans 15 amino acids. Sequenced by immunoSEQ multiplex PCR; TCRdb stores in-frame clones only, minus some. The table shows approximately 41,000 clones, with about 86% occurring only once. The chain is built from TRBV11-2 and TRBJ2-3, with 7 nucleotides matching TRBD2. What was sequenced was naive CD8+ T cells from PBMCs. This receptor was taken from a man younger than 45 with chronic hepatitis C. The CDR3 sequence is CASSLTGGLPDTQYF. In nucleotides, the CDR3 is TGTGCCAGCAGCTTAACGGGGGGACTCCCAGATACGCAGTATTTT.